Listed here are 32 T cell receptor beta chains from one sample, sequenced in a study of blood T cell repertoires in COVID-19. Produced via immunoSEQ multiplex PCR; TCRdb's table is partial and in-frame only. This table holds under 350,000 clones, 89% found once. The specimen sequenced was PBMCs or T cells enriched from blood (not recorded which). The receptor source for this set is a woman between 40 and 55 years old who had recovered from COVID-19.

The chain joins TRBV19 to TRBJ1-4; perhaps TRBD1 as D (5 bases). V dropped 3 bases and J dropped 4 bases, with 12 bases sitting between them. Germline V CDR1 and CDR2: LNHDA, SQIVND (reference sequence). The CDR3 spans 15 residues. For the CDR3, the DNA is TGTGCCAGTAGTATTCTACAGGAGAGTAATGAAAAACTGTTTTTT. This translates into CASSILQESNEKLFF.

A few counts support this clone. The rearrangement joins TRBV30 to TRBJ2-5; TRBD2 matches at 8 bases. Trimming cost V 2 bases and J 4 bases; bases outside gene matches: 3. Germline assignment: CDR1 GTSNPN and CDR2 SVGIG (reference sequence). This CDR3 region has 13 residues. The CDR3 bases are TGTGCCTGGAGTAGCGGGAGTATAGAGACCCAGTACTTC. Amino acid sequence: CAWSSGSIETQYF. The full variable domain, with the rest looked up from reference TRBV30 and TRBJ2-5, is SQTIHQWPATLVQPVGSPLSLECTVEGTSNPNLYWYRQAAGRGLQLLFYSVGIGQISSEVPQNLSASRPQDRQFILSSKKLLLSDSGFYLCAWSSGSIETQYFGPGTRLLVL.

In DNA form, the CDR3 reads TGTGCCAGCAGCAAGACAGGGGACGGCACAGATACGCAGTATTTT. Translated: CASSKTGDGTDTQYF. The chain joins TRBV11-3 to TRBJ2-3; 8 nucleotides line up with TRBD1. The germline CDR1 and CDR2 sequences are SGHNT and YENEEA. The CDR3 length is 15 residues. The V and J ends lost 5 bases and 1 base, in that order; junction bases with no gene match: 5.

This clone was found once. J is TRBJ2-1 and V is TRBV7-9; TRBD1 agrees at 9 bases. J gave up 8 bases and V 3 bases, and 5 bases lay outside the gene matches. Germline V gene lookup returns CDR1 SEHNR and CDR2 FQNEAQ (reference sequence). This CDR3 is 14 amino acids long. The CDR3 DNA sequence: TGTGCCAGCAGCTTCCGGGACAGGGCCTATGAGCAGTTCTTC. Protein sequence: CASSFRDRAYEQFF.

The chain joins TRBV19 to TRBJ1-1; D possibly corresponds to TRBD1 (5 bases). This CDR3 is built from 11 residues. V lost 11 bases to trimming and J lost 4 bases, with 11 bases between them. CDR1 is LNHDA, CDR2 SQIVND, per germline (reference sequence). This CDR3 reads CAGTLGTEAFF. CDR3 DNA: TGTGCCGGGACTTTGGGCACTGAAGCTTTCTTT.

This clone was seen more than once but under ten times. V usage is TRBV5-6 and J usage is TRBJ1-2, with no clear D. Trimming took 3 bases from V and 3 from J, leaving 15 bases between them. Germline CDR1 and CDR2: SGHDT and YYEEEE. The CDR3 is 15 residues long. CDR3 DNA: TGTGCCAGCAGCTGGCAAGCGCTGGGAGACTATGGCTACACCTTC. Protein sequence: CASSWQALGDYGYTF.

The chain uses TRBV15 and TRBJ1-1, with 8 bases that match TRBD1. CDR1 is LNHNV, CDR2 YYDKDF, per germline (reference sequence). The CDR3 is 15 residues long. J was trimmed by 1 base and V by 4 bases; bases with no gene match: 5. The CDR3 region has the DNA TGTGCCACCAGCAAAACCGGGACAGGGAACACTGAAGCTTTCTTT. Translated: CATSKTGTGNTEAFF.

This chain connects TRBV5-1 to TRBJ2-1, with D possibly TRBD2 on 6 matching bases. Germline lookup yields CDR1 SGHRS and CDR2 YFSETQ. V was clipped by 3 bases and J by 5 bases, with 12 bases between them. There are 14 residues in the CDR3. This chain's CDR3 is CASSSPSGDNEQFF. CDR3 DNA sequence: TGCGCCAGCAGCTCACCTTCGGGGGACAATGAGCAGTTCTTC.

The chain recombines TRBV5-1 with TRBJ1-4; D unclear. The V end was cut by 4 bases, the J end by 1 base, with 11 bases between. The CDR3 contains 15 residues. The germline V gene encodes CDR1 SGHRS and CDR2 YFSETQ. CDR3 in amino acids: CASSPSRLTNEKLFF. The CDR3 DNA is TGCGCCAGCAGCCCCTCTCGGTTAACTAATGAAAAACTGTTTTTT.

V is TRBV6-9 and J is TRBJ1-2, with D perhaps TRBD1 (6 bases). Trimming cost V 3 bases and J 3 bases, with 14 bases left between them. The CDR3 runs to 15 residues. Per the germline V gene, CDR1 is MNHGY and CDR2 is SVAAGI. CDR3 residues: CASSYGQGLDYGYTF. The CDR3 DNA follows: TGTGCCAGCAGTTACGGGCAGGGGTTGGACTATGGCTACACCTTC.

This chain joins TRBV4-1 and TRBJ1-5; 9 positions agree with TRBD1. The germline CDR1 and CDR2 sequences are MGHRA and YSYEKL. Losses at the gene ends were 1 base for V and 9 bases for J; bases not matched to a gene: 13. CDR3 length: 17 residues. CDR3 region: CASSQVPGTGKDRPQHF. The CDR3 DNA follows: TGCGCCAGCAGCCAAGTCCCCGGGACAGGGAAGGATCGGCCCCAGCATTTT.

This CDR3 is CASSIELAKSNEQFF. CDR3 nucleotide sequence: TGTGCCAGCAGTATCGAACTAGCTAAAAGCAATGAGCAGTTCTTC. The chain combines TRBV2 with TRBJ2-1, with D perhaps TRBD2 (6 bases). Germline V gives CDR1 SNHLY, CDR2 FYNNEI. The CDR3 has 15 amino acids. Trimming shortened V by 5 bases and J by 6 bases, and 17 bases separated the two germline ends.

Here the CDR3 reads CASSAEGLQGPGELFF. In nucleotides, the CDR3 is TGTGCCAGCAGTGCCGAGGGACTCCAGGGTCCCGGGGAGCTGTTTTTT. The chain is built from TRBV6-4 and TRBJ2-2; maybe TRBD2 (6 bases). The V end was cut by 4 bases, the J end by 6 bases, with 18 bases between. Germline V gives CDR1 MRHNA, CDR2 SNTAGT. The CDR3 sequence is 16 residues long.

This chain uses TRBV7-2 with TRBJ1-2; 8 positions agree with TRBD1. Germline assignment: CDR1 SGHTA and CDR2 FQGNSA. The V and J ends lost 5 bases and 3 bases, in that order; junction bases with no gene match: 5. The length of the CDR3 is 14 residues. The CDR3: CASSPLGQDYGYTF. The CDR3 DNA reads TGTGCCAGCAGCCCCTTGGGACAGGACTATGGCTACACCTTC.

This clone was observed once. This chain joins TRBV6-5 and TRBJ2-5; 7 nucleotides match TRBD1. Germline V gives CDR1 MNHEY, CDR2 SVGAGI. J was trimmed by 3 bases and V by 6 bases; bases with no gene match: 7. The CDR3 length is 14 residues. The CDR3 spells CASSDQDREETQYF. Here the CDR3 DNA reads TGTGCCAGCAGCGACCAAGACAGGGAAGAGACCCAGTACTTC.

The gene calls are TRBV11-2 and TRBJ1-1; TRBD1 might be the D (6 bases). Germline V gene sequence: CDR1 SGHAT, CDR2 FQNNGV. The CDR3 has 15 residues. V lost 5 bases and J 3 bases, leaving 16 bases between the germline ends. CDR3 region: CASSTNREGHTEAFF. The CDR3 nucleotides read TGTGCCAGCAGCACTAACAGGGAAGGGCACACTGAAGCTTTCTTT.

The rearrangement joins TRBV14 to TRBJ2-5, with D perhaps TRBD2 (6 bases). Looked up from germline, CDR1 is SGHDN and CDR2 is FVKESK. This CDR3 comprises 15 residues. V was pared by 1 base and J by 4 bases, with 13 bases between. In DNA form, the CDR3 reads TGTGCCAGCAGCCAAGGGGCCTGGGGAGGAGAGACCCAGTACTTC. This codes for CASSQGAWGGETQYF.

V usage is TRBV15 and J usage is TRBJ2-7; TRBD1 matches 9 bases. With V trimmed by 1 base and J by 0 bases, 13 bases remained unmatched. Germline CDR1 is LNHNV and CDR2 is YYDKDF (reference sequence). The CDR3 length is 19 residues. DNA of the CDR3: TGTGCCACCAGCAGAGTTCACGGGACAGGGAGGTTACCCTCCTACGAGCAGTACTTC. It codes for CATSRVHGTGRLPSYEQYF.

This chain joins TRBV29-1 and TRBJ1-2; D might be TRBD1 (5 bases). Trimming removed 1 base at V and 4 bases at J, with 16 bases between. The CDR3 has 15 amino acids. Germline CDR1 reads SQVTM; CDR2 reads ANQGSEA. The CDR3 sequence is CSVEVRSRVVYGYTF. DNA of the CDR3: TGCAGCGTTGAAGTTAGGAGCAGGGTCGTCTATGGCTACACCTTC.

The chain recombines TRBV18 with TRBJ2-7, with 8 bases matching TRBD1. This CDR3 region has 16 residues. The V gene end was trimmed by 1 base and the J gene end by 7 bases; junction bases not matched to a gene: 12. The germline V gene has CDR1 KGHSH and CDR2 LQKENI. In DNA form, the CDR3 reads TGTGCCAGCTCACCACAGGGACAGGCTCGGCTGGGGGAGCAGTACTTC. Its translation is CASSPQGQARLGEQYF.

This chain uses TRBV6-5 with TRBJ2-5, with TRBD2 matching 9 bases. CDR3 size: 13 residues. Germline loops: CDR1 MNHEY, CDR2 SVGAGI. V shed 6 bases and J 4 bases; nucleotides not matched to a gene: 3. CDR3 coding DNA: TGTGCCAGCAGCGGCGGGGGGGCAGAGACCCAGTACTTC. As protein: CASSGGGAETQYF.

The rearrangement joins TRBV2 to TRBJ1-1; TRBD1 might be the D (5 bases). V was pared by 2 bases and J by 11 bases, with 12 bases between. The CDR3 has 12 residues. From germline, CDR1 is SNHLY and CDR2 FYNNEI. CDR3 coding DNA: TGTGCCAGCAGTGAAACGGTGGGGGGGGCTTTCTTT. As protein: CASSETVGGAFF.

CDR3 loop: CASSPYSGRDRVPYSNQPQHF. CDR3 DNA: TGTGCCAGCAGTCCGTACTCAGGGAGGGACAGGGTACCTTATAGCAATCAGCCCCAGCATTTT. This rearrangement joins TRBV28 to TRBJ1-5, with TRBD1 matching 9 bases. The germline gives CDR1 MDHEN, CDR2 SYDVKM. The CDR3 contains 21 residues. The ends lost 5 bases at V and 0 bases at J; junction bases unmatched: 20.

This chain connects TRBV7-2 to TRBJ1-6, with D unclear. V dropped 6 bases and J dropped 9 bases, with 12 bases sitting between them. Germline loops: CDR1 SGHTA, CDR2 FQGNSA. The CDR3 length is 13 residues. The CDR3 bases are TGTGCCAGCAGTTACGACTCAAGTTCACCCCTCCACTTT. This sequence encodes CASSYDSSSPLHF.

The DNA for the CDR3 is TGTGCCTGGAGTGTTGGCGACAGGATAGACTATAATTCACCCCTCCACTTT. Amino acid sequence: CAWSVGDRIDYNSPLHF. The J gene is TRBJ1-6, the V gene TRBV30, with D perhaps matching TRBD1 (6 bases). Per germline, CDR1 GTSNPN and CDR2 SVGIG (reference sequence). V lost 0 bases to trimming and J lost 3 bases, with 15 bases between them. The CDR3 covers 17 residues.

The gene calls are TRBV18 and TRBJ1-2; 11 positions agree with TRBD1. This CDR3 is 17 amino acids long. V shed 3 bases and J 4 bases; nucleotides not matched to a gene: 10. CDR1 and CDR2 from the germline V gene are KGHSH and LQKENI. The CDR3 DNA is TGTGCCAGCTCACCCGGGACAGGGGGATTCCACAGCTATGGCTACACCTTC. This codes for CASSPGTGGFHSYGYTF.

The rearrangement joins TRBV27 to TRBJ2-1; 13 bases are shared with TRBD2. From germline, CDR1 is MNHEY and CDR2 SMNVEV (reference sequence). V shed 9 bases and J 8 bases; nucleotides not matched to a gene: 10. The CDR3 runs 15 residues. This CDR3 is CASFTSGRAPDEQFF. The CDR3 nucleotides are TGTGCCAGTTTCACTAGCGGGAGGGCCCCGGATGAGCAGTTCTTC.

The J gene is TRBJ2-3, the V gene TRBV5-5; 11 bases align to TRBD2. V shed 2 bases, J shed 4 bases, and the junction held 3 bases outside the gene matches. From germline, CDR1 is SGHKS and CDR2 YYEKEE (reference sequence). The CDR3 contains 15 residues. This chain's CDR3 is CASSLLAGDADTQYF. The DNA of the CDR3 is TGTGCCAGCAGCTTACTAGCGGGAGATGCAGATACGCAGTATTTT.

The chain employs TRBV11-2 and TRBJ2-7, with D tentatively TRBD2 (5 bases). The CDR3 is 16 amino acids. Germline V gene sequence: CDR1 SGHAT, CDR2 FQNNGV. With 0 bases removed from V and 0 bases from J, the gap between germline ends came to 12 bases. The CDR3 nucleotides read TGTGCCAGCAGCTTAGATAATCCGGGGAACTCCTACGAGCAGTACTTC. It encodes CASSLDNPGNSYEQYF. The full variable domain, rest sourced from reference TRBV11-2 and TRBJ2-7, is EAGVAQSPRYKIIEKRQSVAFWCNPISGHATLYWYQQILGQGPKLLIQFQNNGVVDDSQLPKDRFSAERLKGVDSTLKIQPAKLEDSAVYLCASSLDNPGNSYEQYFGPGTRLTVT.

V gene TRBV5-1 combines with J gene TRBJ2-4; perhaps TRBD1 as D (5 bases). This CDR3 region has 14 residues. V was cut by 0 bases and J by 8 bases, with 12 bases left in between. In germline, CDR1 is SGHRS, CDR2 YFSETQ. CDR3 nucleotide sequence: TGCGCCAGCAGCTTGGAAAGCTTAGGGGACATTCAGTACTTC. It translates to CASSLESLGDIQYF. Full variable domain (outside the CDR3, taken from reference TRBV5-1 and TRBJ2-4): KAGVTQTPRYLIKTRGQQVTLSCSPISGHRSVSWYQQTPGQGLQFLFEYFSETQRNKGNFPGRFSGRQFSNSRSEMNVSTLELGDSALYLCASSLESLGDIQYFGAGTRLSVL.

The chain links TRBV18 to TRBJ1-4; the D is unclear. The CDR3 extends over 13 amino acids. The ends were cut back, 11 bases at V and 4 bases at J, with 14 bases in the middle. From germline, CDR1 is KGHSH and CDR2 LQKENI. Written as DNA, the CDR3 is TGTGCCTCAACGGCAGGTATTAATGAAAAACTGTTTTTT. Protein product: CASTAGINEKLFF.

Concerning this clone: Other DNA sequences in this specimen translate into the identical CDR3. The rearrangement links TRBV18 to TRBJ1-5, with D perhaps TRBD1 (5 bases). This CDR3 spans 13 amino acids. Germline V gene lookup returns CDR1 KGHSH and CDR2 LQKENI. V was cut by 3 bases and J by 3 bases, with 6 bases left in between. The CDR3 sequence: CASSPGLNQPQHF. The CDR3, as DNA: TGTGCCAGCTCACCGGGACTCAATCAGCCCCAGCATTTT. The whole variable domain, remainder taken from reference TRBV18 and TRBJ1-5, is NAGVMQNPRHLVRRRGQEARLRCSPMKGHSHVYWYRQLPEEGLKFMVYLQKENIIDESGMPKERFSAEFPKEGPSILRIQQVVRGDSAAYFCASSPGLNQPQHFGDGTRLSIL.